A single sample is the source of the 22 T cell receptor beta chains below, sequenced in a study of a mutant IDH1 vaccine in newly diagnosed glioma. Documented time point: week 11, during vaccination. What each vaccine dose contained was 300 ug of mutant IDH1 20-mer peptide, accompanied by topical imiquimod. TCRdb keeps only in-frame clones here, not all; method: immunoSEQ multiplex PCR. The profile shows 50,000 to 75,000 clones, roughly 80% of them singletons. For these TCRs, the target antigens are not known. This specimen was PBMCs, taken from a glioma patient whose treatment included an IDH1 peptide vaccine. These receptors were taken from a man aged 50 to 60 with glioma.

The genes are TRBV10-3 and TRBJ2-1; 8 positions match TRBD2. With 5 bases clipped from V and 0 bases from J, the junction kept 3 bases outside the gene matches. CDR3 length: 15 residues. Germline CDR1 reads ENHRY; CDR2 reads SYGVKD. The CDR3, as DNA: TGTGCCATCAGTTGGCGGGGGGTCTCCTACAATGAGCAGTTCTTC. It translates to CAISWRGVSYNEQFF.

V usage is TRBV9 and J usage is TRBJ1-6; no definite D call. The CDR3 extends over 14 amino acids. Germline values: CDR1 SGDLS, CDR2 YYNGEE. Trimming cost V 0 bases and J 8 bases, with 9 bases left between them. DNA for the CDR3: TGTGCCAGCAGCGTAGCTCGTGCGGATTCACCCCTCCACTTT. Encoded protein: CASSVARADSPLHF.

This rearrangement joins TRBV11-3 to TRBJ2-1; 7 bases agree with TRBD1. Germline V gene sequence: CDR1 SGHNT, CDR2 YENEEA. This CDR3 has 15 amino acids. The V gene end was trimmed by 4 bases and the J gene end by 7 bases; junction bases not matched to a gene: 10. This CDR3 reads CASSSTRGPQNEQFF. In nucleotides, the CDR3 is TGTGCCAGCAGCTCCACAAGGGGGCCTCAGAATGAGCAGTTCTTC.

J is TRBJ1-5 and V is TRBV6-1, with D uncertain. The CDR3 has 14 residues. The germline V and J ends were trimmed by 3 bases and 6 bases, with 12 bases remaining between them. CDR1 and CDR2 (germline): MNHNS, SASEGT. CDR3 bases: TGTGCCAGCAGTGACCCGGGCAGGATTCAGCCCCAGCATTTT. This encodes CASSDPGRIQPQHF.

This clone was recorded only once. V usage is TRBV25-1 and J usage is TRBJ1-5; 7 bases match TRBD1. The V segment lost 3 bases and the J segment 6 bases; nucleotides outside the gene matches: 5. Germline V gene data show CDR1 as MGHDK and CDR2 as SYGVNS. The CDR3 is 14 amino acids. CDR3 sequence reads: CASSDLQGGQPQHF. CDR3 nucleotides: TGTGCCAGCAGTGATCTTCAGGGGGGTCAGCCCCAGCATTTT.

This chain links TRBV7-2 with TRBJ2-1; the D gene is possibly TRBD2 (6 bases). CDR1 and CDR2 from the germline V gene are SGHTA and FQGNSA. The CDR3 length is 12 residues. V lost 8 bases and J lost 7, with 12 bases in between. CDR3 sequence reads: CASRGLANEQFF. DNA for the CDR3: TGTGCCAGCCGGGGCCTAGCGAATGAGCAGTTCTTC.

This clone was counted only a few times. The rearrangement joins TRBV7-9 to TRBJ1-4; tentative D call: TRBD1 (5 bases). The germline gives CDR1 SEHNR, CDR2 FQNEAQ (reference sequence). The CDR3 is 16 amino acids. V lost 2 bases and J lost 4, with 14 bases in between. The CDR3 spells CASSLSLGTVNEKLFF. The CDR3 region has the DNA TGTGCCAGCAGCTTATCCCTCGGGACGGTTAATGAAAAACTGTTTTTT. The whole variable domain, remainder taken from reference TRBV7-9 and TRBJ1-4, is DTGVSQNPRHKITKRGQNVTFRCDPISEHNRLYWYRQTLGQGPEFLTYFQNEAQLEKSRLLSDRFSAERPKGSFSTLEIQRTEQGDSAMYLCASSLSLGTVNEKLFFGSGTQLSVL.

The chain has TRBV7-8 and TRBJ2-1; D possibly matches TRBD1 or TRBD2 (5 bases each). The ends were cut back, 5 bases at V and 5 bases at J, with 19 bases in the middle. The CDR3 consists of 16 residues. CDR1 and CDR2 from the germline V gene are SGHVS and FQNEAQ. The CDR3 DNA follows: TGTGCCAGCAGCCCACTCGGGGCCTCGGTTCACAATGAGCAGTTCTTC. Its protein is CASSPLGASVHNEQFF.

Only a few counts were recorded for this clone. V gene TRBV11-3 combines with J gene TRBJ2-5; D may match TRBD1 or TRBD2 (5 bases each). With 3 bases removed from V and 5 bases from J, the gap between germline ends came to 13 bases. The CDR3 totals 14 residues. The germline gives CDR1 SGHNT, CDR2 YENEEA. CDR3 sequence (DNA): TGTGCCAGCAGCTTCAGGGAGCCCCCCGAGACCCAGTACTTC. Amino acids: CASSFREPPETQYF.

The rearrangement links TRBV19 to TRBJ2-7, with D perhaps assigned TRBD1 or TRBD2 (5 bases each). Germline V gene data show CDR1 as LNHDA and CDR2 as SQIVND (reference sequence). This CDR3 has 15 residues. The V end lost 5 bases, the J end lost 3 bases, and 17 bases lay between the germline ends. For the CDR3, the DNA is TGTGCCAGTAGTGGGGGTACGGCAGCCCTCTACGAGCAGTACTTC. Protein product: CASSGGTAALYEQYF.

This clone was observed a few times. The rearrangement joins TRBV14 to TRBJ1-1; the D is unclear. In germline, CDR1 is SGHDN, CDR2 FVKESK. Deletions cut 2 bases from V and 1 base from J, with 5 bases between. The CDR3 has 13 residues. The chain's CDR3 is CASSQIQNTEAFF. The CDR3, as DNA: TGTGCCAGCAGCCAAATACAGAACACTGAAGCTTTCTTT.

The rearrangement joins TRBV5-4 to TRBJ2-7; the match to TRBD1 covers 7 bases. The CDR3 runs 14 residues. V shed 5 bases, J shed 3 bases, and the junction held 8 bases outside the gene matches. Germline CDR1 SGHNT, CDR2 YYREEE (reference sequence). CDR3 loop: CASSPGQSLYEQYF. Here the CDR3 DNA reads TGTGCCAGCAGTCCGGGACAGAGCCTCTACGAGCAGTACTTC.

The J gene is TRBJ2-7, the V gene TRBV5-1; D possibly corresponds to TRBD2 (6 bases). The germline V gene encodes CDR1 SGHRS and CDR2 YFSETQ. Trimming stripped 5 bases from V and 2 bases from J, with 14 bases between. The CDR3 spans 14 residues. The CDR3 region is CASSLWAGTYEQYF. The CDR3 coding sequence is TGCGCCAGCAGTCTCTGGGCGGGGACCTACGAGCAGTACTTC.

The V and J genes are TRBV5-6 and TRBJ1-3; weak D call: TRBD1 (5 bases). Per germline, CDR1 SGHDT and CDR2 YYEEEE. CDR3 length equals 14 residues. V was cut by 2 bases and J by 2 bases, with 8 bases left in between. CDR3 coding DNA: TGTGCCAGCAGCTTCGGGGGGACTGGAAACACCATATATTTT. Its protein product is CASSFGGTGNTIYF.

The chain employs TRBV2 and TRBJ2-1; no reliable D call. The CDR3 covers 14 residues. V dropped 3 bases and J dropped 4 bases, with 10 bases sitting between them. Germline lookup yields CDR1 SNHLY and CDR2 FYNNEI. This chain's CDR3 is CASSEVGPYNEQFF. Written as DNA, the CDR3 is TGTGCCAGCAGTGAGGTCGGGCCTTACAATGAGCAGTTCTTC.

The gene calls are TRBV29-1 and TRBJ1-3; D might be TRBD1 (5 bases). V lost 7 bases and J 0 bases, leaving 13 bases between the germline ends. CDR1 SQVTM and CDR2 ANQGSEA come from the germline V gene. This CDR3 spans 14 amino acids. The CDR3 DNA follows: TGCAGCGCCCACGGGGGAAGCTCTGGAAACACCATATATTTT. Encoded protein: CSAHGGSSGNTIYF.

This clone was recorded a few times. This chain links TRBV2 with TRBJ1-1; D is ambiguous. CDR3 length: 12 amino acids. Germline CDR1 and CDR2: SNHLY and FYNNEI. V was trimmed by 8 bases and J by 1 base, leaving 8 bases between them. For the CDR3, the DNA is TGTGCCAGCGGCAGAGAGAACACTGAAGCTTTCTTT. Its translation: CASGRENTEAFF.

The J gene is TRBJ2-2, the V gene TRBV6-1; the D is unclear. Germline V gives CDR1 MNHNS, CDR2 SASEGT. Deletions cut 8 bases from V and 1 base from J, with 11 bases between. This CDR3 region has 14 residues. The CDR3 nucleotides are TGTGCCAGCTGTATAATGGGGAACACCGGGGAGCTGTTTTTT. The encoded protein is CASCIMGNTGELFF.

The rearrangement joins TRBV6-1 to TRBJ2-2; D is perhaps TRBD1 (5 bases). The CDR3 extends over 15 amino acids. V lost 1 base and J 6 bases, leaving 12 bases between the germline ends. In germline, CDR1 is MNHNS, CDR2 SASEGT. The CDR3: CASSEGRARAGELFF. The CDR3 nucleotides read TGTGCCAGCAGTGAAGGAAGGGCCAGGGCCGGGGAGCTGTTTTTT.

The chain combines TRBV5-4 with TRBJ1-2; 7 bases agree with TRBD1. Germline-derived CDR1 and CDR2 are SGHNT and YYREEE (reference sequence). V shed 1 base, J shed 9 bases, and the junction held 3 bases outside the gene matches. There are 12 residues in the CDR3. The CDR3 here is CASSLPGQRYTF. In DNA form, the CDR3 reads TGTGCCAGCAGCTTGCCGGGACAGCGCTACACCTTC. Filled out from reference TRBV5-4 and TRBJ1-2, the complete variable domain reads ETGVTQSPTHLIKTRGQQVTLRCSSQSGHNTVSWYQQALGQGPQFIFQYYREEENGRGNFPPRFSGLQFPNYSSELNVNALELDDSALYLCASSLPGQRYTFGSGTRLTVV.

This chain uses TRBV15 with TRBJ1-2, with D hard to call. CDR3 size: 11 residues. Germline V gives CDR1 LNHNV, CDR2 YYDKDF (reference sequence). The V end was cut by 4 bases, the J end by 8 bases, with 8 bases between. In DNA form, the CDR3 reads TGTGCCACCAGCACAACTGGGGGCTACACCTTC. It translates to CATSTTGGYTF.

This clone turned up a few times. The chain recombines TRBV20-1 with TRBJ1-1, with D uncertain. The V end lost 7 bases, the J end lost 6 bases, and 12 bases lay between the germline ends. The CDR3 consists of 11 residues. Germline values: CDR1 DFQATT, CDR2 SNEGSKA (reference sequence). In DNA form, the CDR3 reads TGCAGTGTCATGAAGGGCCCTGAAGCTTTCTTT. It translates to CSVMKGPEAFF.